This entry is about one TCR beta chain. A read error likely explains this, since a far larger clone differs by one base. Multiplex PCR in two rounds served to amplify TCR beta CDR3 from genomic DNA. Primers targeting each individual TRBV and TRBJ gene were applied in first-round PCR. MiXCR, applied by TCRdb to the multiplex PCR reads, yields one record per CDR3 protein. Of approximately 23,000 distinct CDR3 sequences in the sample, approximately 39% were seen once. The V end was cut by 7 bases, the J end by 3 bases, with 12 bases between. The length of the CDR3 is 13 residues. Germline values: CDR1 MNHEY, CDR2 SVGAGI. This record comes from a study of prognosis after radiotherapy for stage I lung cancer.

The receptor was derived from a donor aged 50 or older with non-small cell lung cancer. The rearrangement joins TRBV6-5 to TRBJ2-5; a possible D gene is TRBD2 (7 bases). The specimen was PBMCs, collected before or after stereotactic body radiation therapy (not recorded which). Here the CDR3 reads CASKGGGEETQYF. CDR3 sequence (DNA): TGTGCCAGCAAAGGAGGGGGGGAAGAGACCCAGTACTTC.